This TCR beta chain was sequenced for a study of control samples from healthy donors and cancer patients. TCRdb's copy holds only in-frame clones and misses some; the assay was immunoSEQ multiplex PCR. The repertoire holds 100,000 to 150,000 clones, with about nine tenths as singletons. This sequence originates from a woman aged 45-65 years in good health. The sequencing sample was made of blood.

CDR3 amino acids: CASSLFGRAEKLFF. The CDR3 nucleotides are TGCGCCAGCAGCTTGTTTGGCAGGGCGGAAAAACTGTTTTTT. V is TRBV5-1 and J is TRBJ1-4, with a weak D call TRBD1 (5 bases). CDR1 is SGHRS and CDR2 is YFSETQ in the germline V gene. The CDR3 extends over 14 amino acids. V was clipped by 1 base and J by 8 bases, with 12 bases between them.